The entry that follows covers one T cell receptor beta chain sequence. Trimming cost V 4 bases and J 5 bases, with 17 bases left between them. Germline CDR1 and CDR2: SQVTM and ANQGSEA. The CDR3 consists of 14 residues. The sample is drawn from a study of blood T cell repertoires in COVID-19. The data were produced by immunoSEQ multiplex PCR, yet TCRdb's version contains in-frame clones alone and is incomplete. The sample holds approximately 150,000 clones, about 88% seen once. The rearrangement uses TRBV29-1 and TRBJ2-5; D might be TRBD2 (6 bases). This sequence was found in a woman older than 75 with acute or convalescent COVID-19. The sequenced material came from peripheral blood. The CDR3 DNA reads as TGCAGCGTTGGATATCAGGCGGGACGGGAGACCCAGTACTTC. This encodes CSVGYQAGRETQYF. Together with reference TRBV29-1 and TRBJ2-5, the CDR3 gives the full variable domain: SAVISQKPSRDICQRGTSLTIQCQVDSQVTMMFWYRQQPGQSLTLIATANQGSEATYESGFVIDKFPISRPNLTFSTLTVSNMSPEDSSIYLCSVGYQAGRETQYFGPGTRLLVL.